These 31 T cell receptor beta chains came from one sample sequenced in a study of T-cell memory formation after mild COVID-19. TCRdb passed the 5' RACE reads through MiXCR, listing each CDR3 protein once. This sample has roughly 510,000 distinct CDR3 sequences; approximately 15% occur once, and the top ten carry less than 10%. Sequencing used PBMCs or a T cell subset sorted from them (not recorded which). The receptors derive from an adult woman who had mild COVID-19 (a few samples of this study predate the infection). Cell type and time point are not known.

The rearrangement uses TRBV5-1 and TRBJ1-2, with D perhaps matching TRBD1 (6 bases). The V end was cut by 3 bases, the J end by 2 bases, with 20 bases between. In germline, CDR1 is SGHRS, CDR2 YFSETQ. The CDR3 runs 17 residues. CDR3 bases: TGCGCCAGCAGCTCGGGACAATATGTATCAGGAAACTATGGCTACACCTTC. Residues: CASSSGQYVSGNYGYTF.

This clonotype was seen only a few times. The J gene is TRBJ2-5, the V gene TRBV5-6, with a possible D match to TRBD2 (6 bases). The CDR3 is 12 residues long. V lost 4 bases to trimming and J lost 6 bases, with 10 bases between them. Germline V gives CDR1 SGHDT, CDR2 YYEEEE. The CDR3 sequence: CASSPEGQTQYF. The DNA for the CDR3 is TGTGCCAGCAGCCCGGAGGGGCAGACCCAGTACTTC.

This chain uses TRBV20-1 with TRBJ1-2; no firm D call. The CDR3 covers 17 residues. CDR1 DFQATT and CDR2 SNEGSKA come from the germline V gene (reference sequence). The V and J ends lost 1 base and 3 bases respectively, with 21 bases between them. CDR3 sequence: CSARVHREAQEDYGYTF. The CDR3 DNA reads as TGCAGTGCTAGAGTTCATAGAGAGGCTCAGGAGGACTATGGCTACACCTTC.

The chain recombines TRBV4-1 with TRBJ2-1; D unclear. The CDR3 spans 13 residues. V was trimmed by 4 bases and J by 6 bases, leaving 10 bases between them. Per the germline V gene, CDR1 is MGHRA and CDR2 is YSYEKL. The CDR3, as DNA: TGCGCCAGCAGCCTCCCACGACCCAATGAGCAGTTCTTC. It encodes CASSLPRPNEQFF.

This chain joins TRBV7-9 and TRBJ1-2; D call uncertain. CDR1 and CDR2 from the germline V gene are SEHNR and FQNEAQ (reference sequence). The CDR3 is 14 residues long. Trimming left V 1 base short and J 7 bases short, with 13 bases between. CDR3 sequence reads: CASSLDVEGSGYTF. Written as DNA, the CDR3 is TGTGCCAGCAGCTTAGACGTCGAGGGAAGTGGCTACACCTTC.

The rearrangement uses TRBV5-1 and TRBJ1-1; TRBD1 might be the D (6 bases). Germline CDR1 reads SGHRS; CDR2 reads YFSETQ. This CDR3 contains 12 residues. V lost 3 bases and J lost 10, with 13 bases in between. CDR3 DNA sequence: TGCGCCAGCAGCTCTCCAGGGGAAGGAGCTTTCTTT. This encodes CASSSPGEGAFF.

This clonotype was seen at least ten times. The V call is TRBV5-1, the J call TRBJ2-1; 10 bases match TRBD1. The junction had 2 bases not matched to a gene; V was cut back by 3 bases and J by 2 bases. Germline V lookup: CDR1 SGHRS, CDR2 YFSETQ. The CDR3 length is 15 residues. CDR3 amino acids: CASSSGQGAYNEQFF. For the CDR3, the DNA is TGCGCCAGCAGCTCCGGACAGGGGGCCTACAATGAGCAGTTCTTC. The full variable domain, rest sourced from reference TRBV5-1 and TRBJ2-1, is KAGVTQTPRYLIKTRGQQVTLSCSPISGHRSVSWYQQTPGQGLQFLFEYFSETQRNKGNFPGRFSGRQFSNSRSEMNVSTLELGDSALYLCASSSGQGAYNEQFFGPGTRLTVL.

Ten or more counts support this clonotype. The chain joins TRBV7-2 to TRBJ1-1; weak D call: TRBD1 (5 bases). V was shortened by 5 bases and J by 4 bases, with 14 bases between the two germline ends. CDR1 SGHTA and CDR2 FQGNSA come from the germline V gene. The CDR3 runs to 14 residues. CDR3 residues: CASSRPDRRTEAFF. The CDR3 DNA sequence: TGTGCCAGCAGCCGCCCCGACAGACGCACTGAAGCTTTCTTT.

This clonotype was detected a few times. The chain couples TRBV6-6 to TRBJ1-3; 7 nucleotides line up with TRBD1. Germline CDR1 MNHNY, CDR2 SVGAGI (reference sequence). Trimming took 6 bases from V and 2 from J; bases not matched to a gene: 7. The CDR3 consists of 15 residues. DNA for the CDR3: TGTGCCAGCAGCCAACAGGGGAGAGCTGGAAACACCATATATTTT. As protein: CASSQQGRAGNTIYF.

The chain recombines TRBV12-3 or TRBV12-4 with TRBJ1-5; 10 nucleotides align to TRBD1. This CDR3 is built from 15 residues. With V trimmed by 6 bases and J by 11 bases, 13 bases remained unmatched. DNA of the CDR3: TGTGCCAGCAGCGCGGGACAGGGGAGTAACTCAGCCCAGCATTTT. The encoded protein is CASSAGQGSNSAQHF.

This clonotype was counted a few times. The chain has TRBV7-9 and TRBJ1-2; D may be TRBD1 (6 bases). CDR3 size: 12 residues. V was pared by 3 bases and J by 14 bases, with 16 bases between. The germline V gene encodes CDR1 SEHNR and CDR2 FQNEAQ (reference sequence). The CDR3 DNA follows: TGTGCCAGCAGCTTGACGGACGGGGGCCAAACCTTC. Translation gives CASSLTDGGQTF.

The chain couples TRBV12-3 or TRBV12-4 to TRBJ2-1; D assignment may be TRBD1 or TRBD2 (6 bases each). Trimming removed 5 bases from V and 2 bases from J, with 19 bases in between. The length of the CDR3 is 17 residues. CDR3 in amino acids: CASSPSRGGSPYNEQFF. The CDR3 region has the DNA TGTGCCAGCAGTCCCAGTAGAGGGGGGTCTCCCTACAATGAGCAGTTCTTC.

This chain connects TRBV29-1 to TRBJ2-2; 7 nucleotides match TRBD1. The V segment lost 7 bases and the J segment 6 bases; nucleotides outside the gene matches: 8. Germline CDR1 is SQVTM and CDR2 is ANQGSEA. This CDR3 region has 13 residues. CDR3 region: CSGRDTGAGELFF. CDR3 bases: TGCAGCGGTCGGGACACAGGGGCCGGGGAGCTGTTTTTT.

In this sample, this clonotype turned up a few times. The V call is TRBV29-1, the J call TRBJ1-1; tentatively, D is TRBD1 (6 bases). CDR3 length equals 13 residues. Germline CDR1 is SQVTM and CDR2 is ANQGSEA. The ends were cut back, 7 bases at V and 3 bases at J, with 15 bases in the middle. CDR3 in amino acids: CSAARGAYTEAFF. CDR3 bases: TGCAGCGCCGCTCGGGGGGCCTACACTGAAGCTTTCTTT.

The table lists this clonotype with a few counts. The chain recombines TRBV30 with TRBJ2-1; D unclear. The V and J ends lost 5 bases and 9 bases respectively, with 20 bases between them. This CDR3 is 14 amino acids long. The V gene's germline CDR1 is GTSNPN and CDR2 SVGIG (reference sequence). The CDR3 DNA is TGTGCCTGGGCCCGCGATAATCTTAGAAGTGAGCAGTTCTTC. Encoded protein: CAWARDNLRSEQFF.

The chain employs TRBV7-8 and TRBJ2-1; 14 bases agree with TRBD2. V was clipped by 5 bases and J by 4 bases; unmatched bases: 4. The CDR3 has 16 amino acids. In germline, CDR1 is SGHVS, CDR2 FQNEAQ. The CDR3 reads CASSPGLAGAYNEQFF. CDR3 nucleotide sequence: TGTGCCAGCAGCCCGGGACTAGCGGGAGCTTACAATGAGCAGTTCTTC.

This clonotype has only a few counts. The J gene is TRBJ2-7, the V gene TRBV7-8; no reliable D call. Between the trimmed V and J ends, which lost 3 bases and 6 bases, there was a span of 12 bases. Germline V lookup: CDR1 SGHVS, CDR2 FQNEAQ. The CDR3 totals 13 residues. CDR3 nucleotide sequence: TGTGCCAGCAGCTTTCGTGGGGTGCCCGAGCAGTACTTC. This sequence encodes CASSFRGVPEQYF.

This clonotype was recorded at least ten times. The rearrangement uses TRBV18 and TRBJ2-7, with 7 nucleotides matching TRBD1. The J segment lost 1 base and the V segment lost 3 bases, leaving 3 bases of the junction unmatched. Germline V lookup: CDR1 KGHSH, CDR2 LQKENI. This CDR3 has 14 amino acids. The CDR3 DNA reads TGTGCCAGCTCACCCAACAGGGGTTCCTACGAGCAGTACTTC. Protein product: CASSPNRGSYEQYF.

The J gene is TRBJ2-3, the V gene TRBV9; unclear D gene. Per the germline V gene, CDR1 is SGDLS and CDR2 is YYNGEE. The CDR3 consists of 17 residues. V lost 3 bases and J lost 3, with 20 bases in between. The CDR3 is CASSDPRGQRRTDTQYF. CDR3 coding DNA: TGTGCCAGCAGCGACCCCCGTGGGCAGAGAAGAACAGATACGCAGTATTTT.

This clonotype was seen more than once but under ten times. J is TRBJ1-1 and V is TRBV6-5; TRBD1 matches 11 bases. Trimming took 6 bases from V and 1 from J; bases not matched to a gene: 7. The CDR3 spans 16 residues. The germline V gene has CDR1 MNHEY and CDR2 SVGAGI. The CDR3 region is CASSRTGGYGNTEAFF. In nucleotides, the CDR3 is TGTGCCAGCAGCAGGACAGGGGGCTATGGGAACACTGAAGCTTTCTTT.

This clonotype was seen a handful of times. CDR3 residues: CSARDRSYEQYF. The CDR3 nucleotides are TGCAGCGCCCGGGACAGGAGCTACGAGCAGTACTTC. The chain is built from TRBV29-1 and TRBJ2-7, with 8 nucleotides matching TRBD1. The ends lost 7 bases at V and 3 bases at J; junction bases unmatched: 5. The CDR3 spans 12 residues. CDR1 is SQVTM and CDR2 is ANQGSEA in the germline V gene.

This clonotype was recorded at least ten times. J is TRBJ2-3 and V is TRBV11-2; D ambiguous. This CDR3 comprises 15 residues. Germline V CDR1 and CDR2: SGHAT, FQNNGV. The V end lost 3 bases, the J end lost 2 bases, and 12 bases lay between the germline ends. CDR3 residues: CASSFFSGSTDTQYF. CDR3 sequence (DNA): TGTGCCAGCAGCTTTTTCTCCGGGTCCACAGATACGCAGTATTTT. The full variable domain, in which reference TRBV11-2 and TRBJ2-3 provide the parts outside the CDR3, is EAGVAQSPRYKIIEKRQSVAFWCNPISGHATLYWYQQILGQGPKLLIQFQNNGVVDDSQLPKDRFSAERLKGVDSTLKIQPAKLEDSAVYLCASSFFSGSTDTQYFGPGTRLTVL.

The rearrangement uses TRBV7-6 and TRBJ2-2, with 7 nucleotides matching TRBD2. Per germline, CDR1 SGHVS and CDR2 FNYEAQ. Trimming removed 5 bases from V and 2 bases from J; junction bases left unmatched: 11. This CDR3 spans 17 amino acids. CDR3 sequence: CASSPPGAGLNTGELFF. DNA of the CDR3: TGTGCCAGCAGCCCCCCTGGGGCGGGACTAAACACCGGGGAGCTGTTTTTT.

V usage is TRBV5-6 and J usage is TRBJ1-5, with no clear D. This CDR3 comprises 15 residues. From germline, CDR1 is SGHDT and CDR2 YYEEEE. V lost 8 bases, J lost 2 bases, and 17 bases lay in between. CDR3 bases: TGTGCCAGTAGCCACCAGCGTTTGCGCAATCAGCCCCAGCATTTT. Translating gives CASSHQRLRNQPQHF. Using reference TRBV5-6 and TRBJ1-5 for the parts outside the CDR3, the full variable domain is DAGVTQSPTHLIKTRGQQVTLRCSPKSGHDTVSWYQQALGQGPQFIFQYYEEEERQRGNFPDRFSGHQFPNYSSELNVNALLLGDSALYLCASSHQRLRNQPQHFGDGTRLSIL.

The chain has TRBV2 and TRBJ2-1; 10 nucleotides line up with TRBD2. CDR1 SNHLY and CDR2 FYNNEI come from the germline V gene. J was trimmed by 3 bases and V by 7 bases; bases with no gene match: 6. The CDR3 extends over 15 amino acids. CDR3 in DNA: TGTGCCAGCATCCCTACTAGCGGGATCTACAATGAGCAGTTCTTC. Translation gives CASIPTSGIYNEQFF.

This clonotype appeared a few times. The rearrangement joins TRBV7-9 to TRBJ1-1; 7 nucleotides match TRBD1. The V gene end was trimmed by 5 bases and the J gene end by 9 bases; junction bases not matched to a gene: 6. The CDR3 spans 12 residues. Germline CDR1 and CDR2: SEHNR and FQNEAQ (reference sequence). As DNA, the CDR3 is TGTGCCAGCAGCCCGCTACAGGGGCAAGCTTTCTTT. Translated, it gives CASSPLQGQAFF.

Only a few counts were recorded for this clonotype. The rearrangement links TRBV6-5 to TRBJ2-2; 10 bases align to TRBD2. The CDR3 runs to 16 residues. Trimming removed 8 bases from V and 5 bases from J; junction bases left unmatched: 11. Germline lookup yields CDR1 MNHEY and CDR2 SVGAGI. CDR3 nucleotide sequence: TGTGCCAGCGGTCATCCAGCGGGAGGGCCTACCGGGGAGCTGTTTTTT. Translation: CASGHPAGGPTGELFF.

Of note for this clonotype: A much larger clone sits a single nucleotide away, making a read error possible. This chain joins TRBV7-9 and TRBJ2-2; no clear D gene. V lost 4 bases and J 3 bases, leaving 3 bases between the germline ends. Germline CDR1 SEHNR, CDR2 FQNEAQ (reference sequence). The CDR3 has 12 amino acids. CDR3 amino acids: CASSYYTGELFF. CDR3 in DNA: TGTGCCAGCAGCTACTACACCGGGGAGCTGTTTTTT. The entire variable domain, with the rest obtained from reference TRBV7-9 and TRBJ2-2, is as follows: DTGVSQNPRHKITKRGQNVTFRCDPISEHNRLYWYRQTLGQGPEFLTYFQNEAQLEKSRLLSDRFSAERPKGSFSTLEIQRTEQGDSAMYLCASSYYTGELFFGEGSRLTVL.

The rearrangement uses TRBV11-2 and TRBJ2-7; D gene unclear. This CDR3 region has 15 residues. CDR1 and CDR2 from the germline V gene are SGHAT and FQNNGV. Trimming left V 1 base short and J 3 bases short, with 13 bases between. As DNA, the CDR3 is TGTGCCAGCAGCTTAGTATCCAGCGCCGACTACGAGCAGTACTTC. Encoded protein: CASSLVSSADYEQYF. The full variable domain, completed using reference TRBV11-2 and TRBJ2-7, is EAGVAQSPRYKIIEKRQSVAFWCNPISGHATLYWYQQILGQGPKLLIQFQNNGVVDDSQLPKDRFSAERLKGVDSTLKIQPAKLEDSAVYLCASSLVSSADYEQYFGPGTRLTVT.

In nucleotides, the CDR3 is TGTGCCAGCAGCTTTAGACTAGCGGGATTCAACGAGCAGTACTTC. Its translation: CASSFRLAGFNEQYF. This chain links TRBV9 with TRBJ2-7; 11 positions match TRBD2. The CDR3 spans 15 residues. Losses at the gene ends were 4 bases for V and 5 bases for J; bases not matched to a gene: 8. Germline CDR1 is SGDLS and CDR2 is YYNGEE.

This clonotype has a handful of counts. The chain links TRBV7-7 to TRBJ2-7; maybe TRBD2 (6 bases). V lost 3 bases to trimming and J lost 3 bases, with 15 bases between them. The length of the CDR3 is 15 residues. Germline V lookup: CDR1 SSHAT, CDR2 FNYEAQ (reference sequence). In DNA form, the CDR3 reads TGTGCCAGCAGCTTGGGCCCCGGGAGCTACTACGAGCAGTACTTC. This gives the protein CASSLGPGSYYEQYF.